The 8 T cell receptor beta chains presented below share a single source sample, sequenced in a study of T-cell memory formation after mild COVID-19. In TCRdb, the 5' RACE reads were re-called with MiXCR into one record per CDR3 protein. The sample has roughly 610,000 distinct CDR3 sequences, 15% to 20% seen once. The specimen sequenced was PBMCs or a T cell subset sorted from them (not recorded which). These receptors originate from an adult woman who had mild COVID-19 (a few samples of this study predate the infection). Cell type and time point are not known.

This clonotype was seen a few times. V is TRBV12-3 or TRBV12-4 and J is TRBJ2-7; D is perhaps TRBD1 or TRBD2 (5 bases each). The germline V and J ends were trimmed by 2 bases and 3 bases, with 17 bases remaining between them. This CDR3 spans 16 amino acids. The CDR3 DNA reads as TGTGCCAGCAGTTTATATATCCCCGGGACGCGCTACGAGCAGTACTTC. Encoded protein: CASSLYIPGTRYEQYF.

V usage is TRBV5-1 and J usage is TRBJ2-1; D might be TRBD1 (6 bases). Germline loops: CDR1 SGHRS, CDR2 YFSETQ. V dropped 3 bases and J dropped 1 base, with 11 bases sitting between them. This CDR3 has 15 amino acids. CDR3: CASSSIQGSYNEQFF. The CDR3 nucleotides read TGCGCCAGCAGCTCCATACAGGGTTCCTACAATGAGCAGTTCTTC.

This chain connects TRBV2 to TRBJ2-7; 10 bases are a match to TRBD2. In germline, CDR1 is SNHLY, CDR2 FYNNEI. The CDR3 loop spans 13 amino acids. With V trimmed by 7 bases and J by 3 bases, 3 bases remained unmatched. The CDR3 DNA reads TGTGCCAGCATCAGCGGGGGGGTCTACGAGCAGTACTTC. Translating it yields CASISGGVYEQYF.

The J gene is TRBJ1-4, the V gene TRBV28; TRBD1 might be the D (5 bases). CDR1 MDHEN and CDR2 SYDVKM come from the germline V gene. V lost 3 bases and J lost 0, with 8 bases in between. The CDR3 sequence is 15 residues long. CDR3 in DNA: TGTGCCAGCAGTTTGGGGCTTGCAACTAATGAAAAACTGTTTTTT. Protein sequence: CASSLGLATNEKLFF.

V is TRBV6-2 or TRBV6-3 and J is TRBJ1-2, with D perhaps TRBD1 (5 bases). The germline gives CDR1 MNHEY, CDR2 SVGEGT. V lost 2 bases and J 4 bases, leaving 14 bases between the germline ends. The CDR3 sequence is 15 residues long. CDR3 sequence (DNA): TGTGCCAGCAGTTACGGCCCCGACAGTGGCTATGGCTACACCTTC. Protein product: CASSYGPDSGYGYTF.

A few counts support this clonotype. The chain combines TRBV30 with TRBJ2-5, with 8 bases aligning to TRBD2. CDR1 and CDR2 (germline): GTSNPN, SVGIG (reference sequence). The CDR3 is made up of 14 amino acids. V lost 0 bases and J lost 4; bases outside the gene matches: 4. The CDR3 reads CAWSVIAGRETQYF. The CDR3 DNA sequence: TGTGCCTGGAGTGTAATAGCGGGAAGAGAGACCCAGTACTTC.

DNA of the CDR3: TGTGCCAGCAGTTTTTCCGGGCCAAGGGGTTCACCCCTCCACTTT. Its protein is CASSFSGPRGSPLHF. The chain is built from TRBV12-3 or TRBV12-4 and TRBJ1-6, with a possible D match to TRBD1 (5 bases). Trimming took off 3 bases at V and 9 bases at J, with 15 bases between the two ends. The CDR3 consists of 15 residues.

The chain employs TRBV4-3 and TRBJ1-1; no clear D. This CDR3 comprises 17 residues. The V end was cut by 0 bases, the J end by 0 bases, with 14 bases between. Germline V gives CDR1 LGHNA, CDR2 YSLEER. The CDR3 reads CASSQDLWRNLNTEAFF. The CDR3 coding sequence is TGCGCCAGCAGCCAAGATTTGTGGAGAAACTTGAACACTGAAGCTTTCTTT.